This T cell receptor beta chain came from a study of T cell responses to AZD1222 COVID-19 vaccine. Study-wide points: Among those given AZD1222, only five or six were seropositive at baseline. None of the repertoires were sampled until the peak T cell response had passed. Donors were chiefly white British, with a greater number of females, and clonal diversity was perhaps underestimated.

Produced via immunoSEQ multiplex PCR; TCRdb's table is partial and in-frame only. The sample records around 120,000 clones, approximately 86% being singletons. Remarks on this clone: The antigen remains unidentified.

Germline CDR1 SGHKS, CDR2 YYEKEE (reference sequence). The V segment lost 4 bases and the J segment 1 base; nucleotides outside the gene matches: 9. The CDR3 is made up of 17 amino acids. The chain carries TRBV5-5 and TRBJ1-2; 11 nucleotides agree with TRBD1. The TCR originated in an adult who received the AZD1222 COVID-19 vaccine. The sample here was peripheral blood, taken 28 days after the second AZD1222 dose. CDR3 nucleotides: TGTGCCAGCAGCCGCCCTGGACAGGGGGCGATTAACTATGGCTACACCTTC. This translates into CASSRPGQGAINYGYTF.